This T cell receptor (beta chain) was profiled in a study of OX40 agonist ivuxolimab in advanced cancers. The wider study: The mean age was approximately 60 years, ranging from about 20 to 79, with approximately 83% of participants male. General study points: Certain nonresponding patients likewise had low normalized T-cell clonal expansion.

Generated by immunoSEQ multiplex PCR, the TCRdb table keeps only in-frame clones and is missing some. The table lists about 37,000 clones, 85% of them singletons. The CDR3 extends over 15 amino acids. From germline, CDR1 is SGDLS and CDR2 YYNGEE. Trimming left V 5 bases short and J 1 base short, with 13 bases between. Remarks on this clone: Its antigen is undetermined.

The sequence derives from an adult with an advanced solid tumor such as melanoma, head and neck, liver or kidney cancer. V usage is TRBV9 and J usage is TRBJ1-3; no reliable D call. This material consisted of CD4+ or CD8+ T cells sorted from blood, taken in a trial of the OX40 agonist ivuxolimab. CDR3 sequence reads: CASSPRGRSGNTIYF. The DNA of the CDR3 is TGTGCCAGCAGTCCACGGGGAAGATCTGGAAACACCATATATTTT.